This is a list of T cell receptor beta chains from one sample in a study of T-cell reconstitution after alpha-beta-depleted transplantation in children. Using its own MiXCR run on the PCR reads, TCRdb lists one record per CDR3 protein. The repertoire holds about 500,000 distinct CDR3 sequences, with over 25% as singletons. Sequenced here: PBMCs from the stem cell graft donor, sampled from the stem cell graft. These TCRs come from a human donor who donated a stem cell graft to a child with aplastic anemia. Both conserved end residues are part of each CDR3. The D gene is left open where the match is weak. Where a row states a size, it is once, few, many or the class of an expanded clone; other rows omit it.

v_gene: TRBV15
d_gene: TRBD2
j_gene: TRBJ2-1
abundance: few
CDR3nt: TGTGCCACCAGCAGAGCGGGGGGTACTTCCTCTGAGCAGTTCTTC
CDR3aa: CATSRAGGTSSEQFF

v_gene: TRBV2
d_gene: TRBD1
j_gene: TRBJ2-1
abundance: .
CDR3nt: TGTGCCAGCAGTGCGGTAAGACAGGGGGCGAATGAGCAGTTCTTC
CDR3aa: CASSAVRQGANEQFF

v_gene: TRBV6-1
d_gene: .
j_gene: TRBJ1-1
abundance: .
CDR3nt: TGTGCCAGCAGCCTTCGCCGGGATGAAGCTTTCTTT
CDR3aa: CASSLRRDEAFF

v_gene: TRBV6-1
d_gene: TRBD2
j_gene: TRBJ2-2
abundance: .
CDR3nt: TGTGCCAGCAGTGCCCAGCTAGCGGGAGCCCCCGGGGAGCTGTTTTTT
CDR3aa: CASSAQLAGAPGELFF

v_gene: TRBV7-2
d_gene: TRBD2
j_gene: TRBJ2-2
abundance: .
CDR3nt: TGTGCCAGCATCATAGTGAATCTAGCGGGGTCCACCGGGGAGCTGTTTTTT
CDR3aa: CASIIVNLAGSTGELFF

v_gene: TRBV5-8
d_gene: .
j_gene: TRBJ2-7
abundance: .
CDR3nt: TGTGCCAGCAGCCCTAGGATAGGACATCGCGAGCAGTACTTC
CDR3aa: CASSPRIGHREQYF

v_gene: TRBV6-1
d_gene: .
j_gene: TRBJ1-2
abundance: .
CDR3nt: TGTGCCAGCAACGGGGGAGATGGCTATGGCTACACCTTC
CDR3aa: CASNGGDGYGYTF

v_gene: TRBV12-3/TRBV12-4
d_gene: .
j_gene: TRBJ2-4
abundance: few
CDR3nt: TGTGCCAGCAGTTTTCTTGGCAGGGCGGACATTCAGTACTTC
CDR3aa: CASSFLGRADIQYF

v_gene: TRBV25-1
d_gene: .
j_gene: TRBJ2-6
abundance: .
CDR3nt: TGTGCCAGCAGTGAATTACCCCACAGCTCTGGGGCCAACGTCCTGACTTTC
CDR3aa: CASSELPHSSGANVLTF

v_gene: TRBV20-1
d_gene: .
j_gene: TRBJ2-3
abundance: .
CDR3nt: TGCAGTGCTACAGTTACTAGCACAGATACGCAGTATTTT
CDR3aa: CSATVTSTDTQYF

v_gene: TRBV7-2
d_gene: TRBD2
j_gene: TRBJ2-3
abundance: .
CDR3nt: TGTGCCAGCAGCTTAGCGGTAGCGGGAACAGATACGCAGTATTTT
CDR3aa: CASSLAVAGTDTQYF

v_gene: TRBV7-9
d_gene: .
j_gene: TRBJ2-1
abundance: .
CDR3nt: TGTGCCAGCAGCTCTACCGGGGCCCTAGCCGCCGAGCAGTTCTTC
CDR3aa: CASSSTGALAAEQFF

v_gene: TRBV10-3
d_gene: .
j_gene: TRBJ2-4
abundance: .
CDR3nt: TGTGCCATCAGTGAGAGTGTCAGGGAATGGGCCAAAAACATTCAGTACTTC
CDR3aa: CAISESVREWAKNIQYF

v_gene: TRBV6-5
d_gene: TRBD2
j_gene: TRBJ2-5
abundance: .
CDR3nt: TGTGCCAGCAGTTTCTCAAGGACTAGCGGGAACCAAGAGACCCAGTACTTC
CDR3aa: CASSFSRTSGNQETQYF

v_gene: TRBV29-1
d_gene: .
j_gene: TRBJ2-3
abundance: few
CDR3nt: TGCAGCGTTGAAACAGGCGGCACAGATACGCAGTATTTT
CDR3aa: CSVETGGTDTQYF

v_gene: TRBV18
d_gene: TRBD1
j_gene: TRBJ1-1
abundance: many
CDR3nt: TGTGCCAGCAGTCAAACAGGGGGCACTGAAGCTTTCTTT
CDR3aa: CASSQTGGTEAFF

v_gene: TRBV4-3
d_gene: .
j_gene: TRBJ1-2
abundance: .
CDR3nt: TGCGCCAGCAGCCAAGTTGGCAGAAGACCGACCTATGGCTACACCTTC
CDR3aa: CASSQVGRRPTYGYTF

v_gene: TRBV29-1
d_gene: TRBD1
j_gene: TRBJ1-1
abundance: .
CDR3nt: TGCAGCGTGGGCAGGGGGTATACTGAAGCTTTCTTT
CDR3aa: CSVGRGYTEAFF

v_gene: TRBV6-2/TRBV6-3
d_gene: TRBD1
j_gene: TRBJ1-1
abundance: .
CDR3nt: TGTGCCAGCAGTTCGACAGGGTTTAGCACTGAAGCTTTCTTT
CDR3aa: CASSSTGFSTEAFF

v_gene: TRBV9
d_gene: TRBD1
j_gene: TRBJ2-2
abundance: .
CDR3nt: TGTGCCAGCAGCCCCGGACAGGGAGACGGGGAGCTGTTTTTT
CDR3aa: CASSPGQGDGELFF

v_gene: TRBV5-5
d_gene: .
j_gene: TRBJ2-7
abundance: .
CDR3nt: TGTGCCAGCAGCTTGGAAATACCGGGGGTCTACGAGCAGTACTTC
CDR3aa: CASSLEIPGVYEQYF

v_gene: TRBV27
d_gene: .
j_gene: TRBJ2-6
abundance: .
CDR3nt: TGTGCCAGCAGTTTATTCCACAGACACTCTGGGGCCAACGTCCTGACTTTC
CDR3aa: CASSLFHRHSGANVLTF

v_gene: TRBV20-1
d_gene: .
j_gene: TRBJ1-5
abundance: .
CDR3nt: TGCAGTGCTAGGACCGGTGGGAGGAGCAATCAGCCCCAGCATTTT
CDR3aa: CSARTGGRSNQPQHF

v_gene: TRBV7-2
d_gene: TRBD2
j_gene: TRBJ2-1
abundance: .
CDR3nt: TGTGCCAGCAGCCCCCCGGGACTAGCGGGAGGGCGAAATGAGCAGTTCTTC
CDR3aa: CASSPPGLAGGRNEQFF

v_gene: TRBV29-1
d_gene: TRBD1
j_gene: TRBJ1-1
abundance: .
CDR3nt: TGCAGCGTAGACCGGACAGGGGGCCGGCTGGCTGAAGCTTTCTTT
CDR3aa: CSVDRTGGRLAEAFF

v_gene: TRBV20-1
d_gene: TRBD1
j_gene: TRBJ2-5
abundance: .
CDR3nt: TGCAGTGCTCCACGGACAGGGGAAGAGACCCAGTACTTC
CDR3aa: CSAPRTGEETQYF

v_gene: TRBV6-1
d_gene: .
j_gene: TRBJ2-1
abundance: .
CDR3nt: TGTGCCAGCAGTGAAAACAATGAGCAGTTCTTC
CDR3aa: CASSENNEQFF

v_gene: TRBV30
d_gene: .
j_gene: TRBJ1-1
abundance: few
CDR3nt: TGTGCCTGGAGTGTACTGGGGACTGAAGCTTTCTTT
CDR3aa: CAWSVLGTEAFF

v_gene: TRBV19
d_gene: TRBD1
j_gene: TRBJ1-5
abundance: .
CDR3nt: TGTGCCAGTAGGGGTGACAGGGTGAATAGCAATCAGCCCCAGCATTTT
CDR3aa: CASRGDRVNSNQPQHF

v_gene: TRBV5-1
d_gene: .
j_gene: TRBJ2-7
abundance: few
CDR3nt: TGCGCCAGCAGCTGGACAACTAGTAGCAGGAGCTCCTACGAGCAGTACTTC
CDR3aa: CASSWTTSSRSSYEQYF

v_gene: TRBV11-1
d_gene: .
j_gene: TRBJ2-5
abundance: .
CDR3nt: TGTGCCGGCAGCTTAAGGGTAGCCTCAGAGACCCAGTACTTC
CDR3aa: CAGSLRVASETQYF

v_gene: TRBV5-1
d_gene: .
j_gene: TRBJ2-3
abundance: .
CDR3nt: TGCGCCAGCAGCGCCGGACAGCCGGGGCGTGATACGCAGTATTTT
CDR3aa: CASSAGQPGRDTQYF

v_gene: TRBV7-2
d_gene: .
j_gene: TRBJ1-1
abundance: few
CDR3nt: TGTGCCAGCAGCTTCGGCCCGCTGAACACTGAAGCTTTCTTT
CDR3aa: CASSFGPLNTEAFF

v_gene: TRBV5-1
d_gene: TRBD2
j_gene: TRBJ2-1
abundance: .
CDR3nt: TGCGCCAGCAGCTTCGGGACTAGCGGGAGTGATTTCTCCTACAATGAGCAGTTCTTC
CDR3aa: CASSFGTSGSDFSYNEQFF

v_gene: TRBV7-9
d_gene: TRBD1
j_gene: TRBJ2-2
abundance: .
CDR3nt: TGTGCCAGCAGCCCCCGACAGGGGTACACCGGGGAGCTGTTTTTT
CDR3aa: CASSPRQGYTGELFF

v_gene: TRBV6-5
d_gene: TRBD2
j_gene: TRBJ2-1
abundance: many
CDR3nt: TGTGCCAGCAGCCTGGGACTAGCGGGAGGAGATGAGCAGTTCTTC
CDR3aa: CASSLGLAGGDEQFF

v_gene: TRBV20-1
d_gene: TRBD2
j_gene: TRBJ2-3
abundance: many
CDR3nt: TGCAGTGCTAGAGGACTAGCGGGAGGTGATACGCAGTATTTT
CDR3aa: CSARGLAGGDTQYF

v_gene: TRBV6-2/TRBV6-3
d_gene: TRBD2
j_gene: TRBJ2-1
abundance: once
CDR3nt: TGTGCCAGCTCACTAGCGGGAGGTCTCCAGTACAATGAGCAGTTCTTC
CDR3aa: CASSLAGGLQYNEQFF

v_gene: TRBV28
d_gene: .
j_gene: TRBJ2-1
abundance: .
CDR3nt: TGTGCCAGCAGTTTAGTCTTGGCAAGAAACTACAATGAGCAGTTCTTC
CDR3aa: CASSLVLARNYNEQFF

v_gene: TRBV5-6
d_gene: .
j_gene: TRBJ1-1
abundance: .
CDR3nt: TGTGCCAGCAGCTTGGTGTGGGGTACTGAAGCTTTCTTT
CDR3aa: CASSLVWGTEAFF

v_gene: TRBV6-5
d_gene: .
j_gene: TRBJ2-1
abundance: few
CDR3nt: TGTGCCAGCAGTTACCCAGGGGGGGGCGCTTTCAGCGAGCAGTTCTTC
CDR3aa: CASSYPGGGAFSEQFF

v_gene: TRBV12-3/TRBV12-4
d_gene: .
j_gene: TRBJ1-6
abundance: .
CDR3nt: TGTGCCAGCAGTTTAAAGGCTGATGGGAATTCACCCCTCCACTTT
CDR3aa: CASSLKADGNSPLHF

v_gene: TRBV13
d_gene: .
j_gene: TRBJ2-1
abundance: .
CDR3nt: TGTGCCAGCAGCTACAACAGGGGCCTTGGGAGGCTCAATGAGCAGTTCTTC
CDR3aa: CASSYNRGLGRLNEQFF

v_gene: TRBV24-1
d_gene: .
j_gene: TRBJ2-2
abundance: .
CDR3nt: TGTGCCACCAGTGACCATCAGGGGTCCGGGGAGCTGTTTTTT
CDR3aa: CATSDHQGSGELFF

v_gene: TRBV7-2
d_gene: TRBD2
j_gene: TRBJ2-7
abundance: .
CDR3nt: TGTGCCAGCAGCTTAGTCCTAGCGGGAGCCAGGGAGCAGTACTTC
CDR3aa: CASSLVLAGAREQYF

v_gene: TRBV7-9
d_gene: .
j_gene: TRBJ2-7
abundance: few
CDR3nt: TGTGCCAGCAGCTTGGACGGCCTGACAATTTACGAGCAGTACTTC
CDR3aa: CASSLDGLTIYEQYF

v_gene: TRBV11-1
d_gene: .
j_gene: TRBJ1-6
abundance: .
CDR3nt: TGTGCCAGCAGCACTCCACCGGTGATGAGAGGAGGTCTGAATTCACCCCTCCACTTT
CDR3aa: CASSTPPVMRGGLNSPLHF

v_gene: TRBV3-1
d_gene: .
j_gene: TRBJ2-1
abundance: .
CDR3nt: TGTGCCAGCAGCCACAGCGGTCAGAGGCATGAGCAGTTCTTC
CDR3aa: CASSHSGQRHEQFF

v_gene: TRBV25-1
d_gene: TRBD2
j_gene: TRBJ2-3
abundance: few
CDR3nt: TGTGCCAGCAGGCCGGGACTAGCGAGAAGCACAGATACGCAGTATTTT
CDR3aa: CASRPGLARSTDTQYF

v_gene: TRBV15
d_gene: .
j_gene: TRBJ1-1
abundance: .
CDR3nt: TGTGCCACCAGCAGAGGTGGACAGAGAAACACTGAAGCTTTCTTT
CDR3aa: CATSRGGQRNTEAFF

v_gene: TRBV12-3/TRBV12-4
d_gene: TRBD1
j_gene: TRBJ1-5
abundance: .
CDR3nt: TGTGCCAGCAGTTTTAGACAGGGGTCAGGTCAGCCCCAGCATTTT
CDR3aa: CASSFRQGSGQPQHF

v_gene: TRBV20-1
d_gene: TRBD1
j_gene: TRBJ1-4
abundance: few
CDR3nt: TGCAGTGCCCCATCACCGGGACAGGGGAATGAAAAACTGTTTTTT
CDR3aa: CSAPSPGQGNEKLFF

v_gene: TRBV5-1
d_gene: TRBD2
j_gene: TRBJ2-3
abundance: .
CDR3nt: TGCGCCAGCAGCTTGGTAGCGGGAGCATCAGATACGCAGTATTTT
CDR3aa: CASSLVAGASDTQYF

v_gene: TRBV15
d_gene: .
j_gene: TRBJ1-1
abundance: .
CDR3nt: TGTGCCACCAGCAGAGGTCAGGGGAACACTGAAGCTTTCTTT
CDR3aa: CATSRGQGNTEAFF

v_gene: TRBV5-8
d_gene: .
j_gene: TRBJ1-1
abundance: .
CDR3nt: TGTGCCAGCAGCGTGGACCCTAACAGGGAACTCAACACTGAAGCTTTCTTT
CDR3aa: CASSVDPNRELNTEAFF